This TCR beta chain was profiled in a study of T cell responses to AZD1222 COVID-19 vaccine. Study outcomes and limitations: The peak T cell response came first, and repertoires were sampled only after it. Among AZD1222 vaccinees, only 5 to 7 were seropositive at baseline.

With respect to this clone: Antigen: not known.

The assay was immunoSEQ multiplex PCR, and TCRdb's table has in-frame clones only and misses some. The sample lists under 85,000 clones, over 75% occurring once. The V gene end was trimmed by 4 bases and the J gene end by 3 bases; junction bases not matched to a gene: 5. Germline CDR1 is SEHNR and CDR2 is FQNEAQ (reference sequence). The CDR3 has 14 amino acids. The clonotype comes from an adult in good health. Sequences were derived from peripheral blood, sampled on day 0 of AZD1222 vaccination. This chain joins TRBV7-9 and TRBJ1-1, with 7 nucleotides matching TRBD1. The CDR3 DNA sequence: TGTGCCAGCAGCTCGACAGGGTATGACACTGAAGCTTTCTTT. It is translated as CASSSTGYDTEAFF.